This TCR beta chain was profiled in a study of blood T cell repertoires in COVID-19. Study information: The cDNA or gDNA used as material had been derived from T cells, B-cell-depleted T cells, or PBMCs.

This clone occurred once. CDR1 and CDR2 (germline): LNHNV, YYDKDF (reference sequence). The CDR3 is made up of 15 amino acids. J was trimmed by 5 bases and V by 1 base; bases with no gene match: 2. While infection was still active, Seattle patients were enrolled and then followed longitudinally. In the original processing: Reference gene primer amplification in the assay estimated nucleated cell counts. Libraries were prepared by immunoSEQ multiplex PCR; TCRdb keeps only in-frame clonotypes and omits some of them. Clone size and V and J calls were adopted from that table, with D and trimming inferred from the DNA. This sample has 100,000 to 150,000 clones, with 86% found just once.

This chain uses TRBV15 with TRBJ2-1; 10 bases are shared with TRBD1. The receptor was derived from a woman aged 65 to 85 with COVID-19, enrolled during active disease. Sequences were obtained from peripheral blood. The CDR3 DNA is TGTGCCACCAGCAGAGGAGGGACAGGGGACAATGAGCAGTTCTTC. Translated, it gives CATSRGGTGDNEQFF. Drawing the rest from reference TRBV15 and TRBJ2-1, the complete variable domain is DAMVIQNPRYQVTQFGKPVTLSCSQTLNHNVMYWYQQKSSQAPKLLFHYYDKDFNNEADTPDNFQSRRPNTSFCFLDIRSPGLGDTAMYLCATSRGGTGDNEQFFGPGTRLTVL.